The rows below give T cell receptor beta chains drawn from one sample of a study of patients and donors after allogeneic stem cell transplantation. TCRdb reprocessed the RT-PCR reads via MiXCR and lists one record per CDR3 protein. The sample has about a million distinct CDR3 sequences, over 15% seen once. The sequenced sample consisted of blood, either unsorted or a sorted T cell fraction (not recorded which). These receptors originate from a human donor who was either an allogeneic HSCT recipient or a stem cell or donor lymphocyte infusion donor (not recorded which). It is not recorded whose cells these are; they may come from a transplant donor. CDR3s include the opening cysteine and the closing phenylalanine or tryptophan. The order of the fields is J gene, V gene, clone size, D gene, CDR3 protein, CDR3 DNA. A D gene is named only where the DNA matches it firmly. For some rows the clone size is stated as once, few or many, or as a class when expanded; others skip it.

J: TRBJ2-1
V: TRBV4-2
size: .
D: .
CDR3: CASSQVSGTEQFF
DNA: TGTGCCAGCAGCCAAGTGAGCGGAACTGAGCAGTTCTTC

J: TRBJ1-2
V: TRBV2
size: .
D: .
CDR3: CASSVQGRSYGYTF
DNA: TGTGCCAGCAGTGTCCAGGGACGTTCCTATGGCTACACCTTC

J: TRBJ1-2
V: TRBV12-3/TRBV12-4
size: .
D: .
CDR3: CASSFGPGGYTF
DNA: TGTGCCAGCAGTTTCGGCCCGGGAGGCTACACCTTC

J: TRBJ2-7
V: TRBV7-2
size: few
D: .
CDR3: CASRRTYEQYF
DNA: TGTGCCAGCAGGCGCACCTACGAGCAGTACTTC

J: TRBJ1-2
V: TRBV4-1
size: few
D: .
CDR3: CASRAQGSYGYTF
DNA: TGCGCCAGCAGAGCCCAGGGGTCCTATGGCTACACCTTC

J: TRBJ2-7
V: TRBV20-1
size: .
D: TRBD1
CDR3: CSASYRRGQVIYEQYF
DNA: TGCAGTGCTAGCTACCGTCGGGGACAGGTAATCTACGAGCAGTACTTC

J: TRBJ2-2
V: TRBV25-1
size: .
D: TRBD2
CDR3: CASSDPYLRDAGGPTGELFF
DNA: TGTGCCAGCAGTGATCCCTATTTAAGGGACGCGGGAGGGCCCACCGGGGAGCTGTTTTTT

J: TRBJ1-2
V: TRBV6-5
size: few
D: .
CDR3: CASSYSRKGAGSHGYTF
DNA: TGTGCCAGCAGTTACTCACGGAAAGGCGCGGGTTCCCATGGCTACACCTTC

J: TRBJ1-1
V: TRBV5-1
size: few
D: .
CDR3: CASSSSNQGKGTEAFF
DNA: TGCGCCAGCAGCTCGTCCAATCAGGGAAAGGGCACTGAAGCTTTCTTT

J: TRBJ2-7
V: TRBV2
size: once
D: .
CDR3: CASSERGRQYF
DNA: TGTGCCAGCAGTGAAAGGGGACGGCAGTACTTC

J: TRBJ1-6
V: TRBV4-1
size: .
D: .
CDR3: CASSQPRMSSYNSPLHF
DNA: TGCGCCAGCAGCCAACCTAGGATGAGCTCCTATAATTCACCCCTCCACTTT

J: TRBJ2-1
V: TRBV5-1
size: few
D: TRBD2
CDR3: CASSSYGLAGTNEQFF
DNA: TGCGCCAGCAGCTCATACGGACTAGCGGGAACTAATGAGCAGTTCTTC

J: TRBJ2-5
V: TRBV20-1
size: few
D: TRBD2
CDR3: CSAADRGRAPETQYF
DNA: TGCAGTGCTGCCGATCGGGGGAGGGCCCCAGAGACCCAGTACTTC

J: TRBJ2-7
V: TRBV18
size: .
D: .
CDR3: CASSPSGPTEQYF
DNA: TGTGCCAGCTCACCGTCGGGACCTACAGAGCAGTACTTC

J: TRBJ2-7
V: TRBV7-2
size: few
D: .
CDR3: CASSHEPLGSAYEQYF
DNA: TGTGCCAGCAGCCACGAGCCCCTGGGGTCAGCCTACGAGCAGTACTTC

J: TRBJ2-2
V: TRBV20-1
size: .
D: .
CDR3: CSAPETGELFF
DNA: TGCAGTGCTCCGGAGACCGGGGAGCTGTTTTTT

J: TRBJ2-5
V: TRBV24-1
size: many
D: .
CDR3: CATSKPGRTKETQYF
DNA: TGTGCCACCAGCAAACCGGGGCGGACTAAAGAGACCCAGTACTTC

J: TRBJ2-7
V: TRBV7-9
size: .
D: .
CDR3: CASSSTSRNPYEQYF
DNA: TGTGCCAGCAGCTCTACTAGCCGGAACCCGTACGAGCAGTACTTC

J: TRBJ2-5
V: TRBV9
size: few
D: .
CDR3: CASSVGRSLEETQYF
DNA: TGTGCCAGCAGCGTAGGGAGGAGCCTGGAAGAGACCCAGTACTTC

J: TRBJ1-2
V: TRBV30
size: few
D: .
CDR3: CAWSVPGVGYGYTF
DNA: TGTGCCTGGAGTGTACCTGGGGTAGGGTATGGCTACACCTTC

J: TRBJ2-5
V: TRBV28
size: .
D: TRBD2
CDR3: CASSGFGASGDLQETQYF
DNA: TGTGCCAGCAGTGGGTTCGGGGCTAGCGGGGACCTCCAAGAGACCCAGTACTTC

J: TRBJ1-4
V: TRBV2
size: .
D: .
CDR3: CASSELRLKYEKLFF
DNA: TGTGCCAGCAGTGAACTACGGCTCAAGTATGAAAAACTGTTTTTT